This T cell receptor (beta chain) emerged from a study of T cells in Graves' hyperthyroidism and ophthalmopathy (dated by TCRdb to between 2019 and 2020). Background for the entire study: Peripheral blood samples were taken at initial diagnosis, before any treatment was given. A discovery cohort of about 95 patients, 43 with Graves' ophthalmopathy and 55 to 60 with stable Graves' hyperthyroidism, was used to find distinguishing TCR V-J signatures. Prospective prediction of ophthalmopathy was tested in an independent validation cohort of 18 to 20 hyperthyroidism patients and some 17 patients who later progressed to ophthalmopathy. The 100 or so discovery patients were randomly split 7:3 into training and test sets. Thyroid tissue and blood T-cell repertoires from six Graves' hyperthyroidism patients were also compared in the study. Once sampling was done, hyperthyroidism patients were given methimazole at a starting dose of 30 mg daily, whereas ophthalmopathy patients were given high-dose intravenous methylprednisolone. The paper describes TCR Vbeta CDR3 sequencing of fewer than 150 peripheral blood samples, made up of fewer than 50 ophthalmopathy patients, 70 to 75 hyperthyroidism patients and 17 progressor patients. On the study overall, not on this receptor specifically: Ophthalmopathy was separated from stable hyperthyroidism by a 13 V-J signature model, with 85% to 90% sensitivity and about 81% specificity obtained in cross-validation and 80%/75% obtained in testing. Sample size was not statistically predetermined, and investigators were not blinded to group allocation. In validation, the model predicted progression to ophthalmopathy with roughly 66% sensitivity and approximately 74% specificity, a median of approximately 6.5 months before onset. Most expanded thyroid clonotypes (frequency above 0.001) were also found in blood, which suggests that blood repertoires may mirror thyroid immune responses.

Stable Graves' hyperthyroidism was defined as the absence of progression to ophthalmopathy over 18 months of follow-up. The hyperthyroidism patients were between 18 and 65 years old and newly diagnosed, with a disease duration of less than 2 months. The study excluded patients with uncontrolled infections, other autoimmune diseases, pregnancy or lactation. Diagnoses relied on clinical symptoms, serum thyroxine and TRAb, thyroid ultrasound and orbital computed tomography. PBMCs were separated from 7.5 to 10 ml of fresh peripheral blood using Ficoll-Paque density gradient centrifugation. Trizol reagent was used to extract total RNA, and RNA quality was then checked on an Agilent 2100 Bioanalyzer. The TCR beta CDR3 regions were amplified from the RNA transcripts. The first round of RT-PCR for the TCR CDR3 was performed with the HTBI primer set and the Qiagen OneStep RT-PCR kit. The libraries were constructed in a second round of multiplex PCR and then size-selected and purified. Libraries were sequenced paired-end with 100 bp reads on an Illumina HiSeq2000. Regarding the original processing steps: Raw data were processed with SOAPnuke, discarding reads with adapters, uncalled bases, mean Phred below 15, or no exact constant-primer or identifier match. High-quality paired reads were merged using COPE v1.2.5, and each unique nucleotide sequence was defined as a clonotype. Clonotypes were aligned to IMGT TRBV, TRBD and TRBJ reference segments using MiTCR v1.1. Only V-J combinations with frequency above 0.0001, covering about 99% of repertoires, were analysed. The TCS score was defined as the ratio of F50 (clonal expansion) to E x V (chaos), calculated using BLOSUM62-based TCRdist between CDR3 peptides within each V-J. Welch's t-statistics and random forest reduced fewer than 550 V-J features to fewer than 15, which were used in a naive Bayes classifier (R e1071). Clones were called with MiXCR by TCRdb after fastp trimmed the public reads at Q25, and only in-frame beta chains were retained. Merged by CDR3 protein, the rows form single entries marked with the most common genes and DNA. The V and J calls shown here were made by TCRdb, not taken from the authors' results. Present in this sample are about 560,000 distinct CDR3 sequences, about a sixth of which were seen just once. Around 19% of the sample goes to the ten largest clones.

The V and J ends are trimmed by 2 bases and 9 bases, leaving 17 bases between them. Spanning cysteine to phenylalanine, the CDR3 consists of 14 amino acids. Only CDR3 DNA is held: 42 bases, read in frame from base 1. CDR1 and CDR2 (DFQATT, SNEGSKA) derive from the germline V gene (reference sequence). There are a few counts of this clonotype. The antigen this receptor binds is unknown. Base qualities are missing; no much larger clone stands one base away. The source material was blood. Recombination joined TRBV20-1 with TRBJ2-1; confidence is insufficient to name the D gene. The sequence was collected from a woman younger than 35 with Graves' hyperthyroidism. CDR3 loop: CSARSALTGGEQFF. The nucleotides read TGCAGTGCTAGATCGGCACTAACGGGTGGTGAGCAGTTCTTC.